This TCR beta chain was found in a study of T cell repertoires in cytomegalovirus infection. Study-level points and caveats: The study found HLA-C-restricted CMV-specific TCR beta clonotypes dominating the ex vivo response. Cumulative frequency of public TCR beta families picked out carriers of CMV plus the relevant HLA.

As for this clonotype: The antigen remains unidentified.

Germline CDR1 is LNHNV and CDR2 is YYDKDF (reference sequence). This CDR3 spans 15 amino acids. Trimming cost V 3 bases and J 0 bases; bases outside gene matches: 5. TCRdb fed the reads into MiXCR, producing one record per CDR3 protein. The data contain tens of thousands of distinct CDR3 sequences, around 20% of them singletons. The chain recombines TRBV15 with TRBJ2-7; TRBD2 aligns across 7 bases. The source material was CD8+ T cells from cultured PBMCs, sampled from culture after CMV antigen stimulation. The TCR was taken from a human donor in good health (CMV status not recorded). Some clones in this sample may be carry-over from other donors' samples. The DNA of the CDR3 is TGTGCCACCAGCAGGGGAGCGGGACCCTCCTACGAGCAGTACTTC. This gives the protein CATSRGAGPSYEQYF.